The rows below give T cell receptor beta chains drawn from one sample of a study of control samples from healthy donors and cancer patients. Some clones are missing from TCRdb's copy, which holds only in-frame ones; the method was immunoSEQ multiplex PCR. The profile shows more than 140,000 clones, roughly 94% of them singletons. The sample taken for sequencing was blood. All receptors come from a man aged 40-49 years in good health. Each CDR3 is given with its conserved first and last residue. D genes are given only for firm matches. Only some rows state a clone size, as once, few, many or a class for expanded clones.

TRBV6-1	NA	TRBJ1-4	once	TGTGCCAGCAGTGAAGCTTTCAGGGTTGCAACTAATGAAAAACTGTTTTTT	CASSEAFRVATNEKLFF
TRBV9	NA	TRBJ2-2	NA	TGTGCCAGCAGCCCAAGTGGGTCCGGGGAGCTGTTTTTT	CASSPSGSGELFF
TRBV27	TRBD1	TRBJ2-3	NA	TGTGCCAGCAGGGGGACAGCCACAGATACGCAGTATTTT	CASRGTATDTQYF
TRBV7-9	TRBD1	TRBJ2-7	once	TGTGCCAGCCAAGGGGGAAAGGGGGCGCCGAACGAGCAGTACTTC	CASQGGKGAPNEQYF
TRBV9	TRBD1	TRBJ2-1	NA	TGTGCCAGCAGCGTAGGTGACAGGGGCAATGAGCAGTTCTTC	CASSVGDRGNEQFF
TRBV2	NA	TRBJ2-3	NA	TGTGCCAGCAGCGCTGACTGGGGTCGTCGCACAGATACGCAGTATTTT	CASSADWGRRTDTQYF
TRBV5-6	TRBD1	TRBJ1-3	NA	TGTGCCAGCAGCTTGTCGTTCGAAGGGGGCGACACCATATATTTT	CASSLSFEGGDTIYF
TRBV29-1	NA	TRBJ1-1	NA	TGCAGCGTTGCCCCCCTGAGTGTGAACACTGAAGCTTTCTTT	CSVAPLSVNTEAFF
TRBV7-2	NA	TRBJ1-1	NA	TGTGCCAGCAGCTTATTGGGGGCTGGCACTGAAGCTTTCTTT	CASSLLGAGTEAFF
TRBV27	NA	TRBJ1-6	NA	TGTGCCAGCAGTTATGGAAATTCACCCCTCCACTTT	CASSYGNSPLHF
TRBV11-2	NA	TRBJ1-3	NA	TGTGCCAGCAGCGCGGATCTCGGGAGCTCTGGAAACACCATATATTTT	CASSADLGSSGNTIYF
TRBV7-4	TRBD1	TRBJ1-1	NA	TGTGCCAGCAGCGTACGACAGGGGACGCACACTGAAGCTTTCTTT	CASSVRQGTHTEAFF
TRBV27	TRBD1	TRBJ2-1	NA	TGTGCCAGCAGAACCGAACCGACAGGGACATACAATGAGCAGTTCTTC	CASRTEPTGTYNEQFF
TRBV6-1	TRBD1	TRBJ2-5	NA	TGTGCCAGCAGTGACCCGACAGGGGGGACAGAGACCCAGTACTTC	CASSDPTGGTETQYF
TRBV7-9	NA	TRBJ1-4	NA	TGTGCCAGCAGCTCGCCGGGAATTTCAACTAATGAAAAACTGTTTTTT	CASSSPGISTNEKLFF
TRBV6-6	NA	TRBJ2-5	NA	TGTGCCAGCAGTTACTCCTTACAAGAGACCCAGTACTTC	CASSYSLQETQYF
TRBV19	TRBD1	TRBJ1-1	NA	TGTGCCAGTAGTGGGACAGGGCGAGGGAACACTGAAGCTTTCTTT	CASSGTGRGNTEAFF
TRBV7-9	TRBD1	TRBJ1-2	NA	TGTGCCAGCGGAAGGACAGGGGATAACTATGGCTACACCTTC	CASGRTGDNYGYTF
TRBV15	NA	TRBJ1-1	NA	TGTGCCACCAGCAGAGAAAGTTTTGTGAATGCTGCGAGGGGCGCCGTGAACACTGAAGCTTTCTTT	CATSRESFVNAARGAVNTEAFF
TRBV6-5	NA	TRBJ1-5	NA	TGTGCCAGCAGCCCCCAGGGGAATCAGCCCCAGCATTTT	CASSPQGNQPQHF
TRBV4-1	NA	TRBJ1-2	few	TGCGCCAGCAGCCAAGATAAACAGGGTATGGGCTATGGCTACACCTTC	CASSQDKQGMGYGYTF
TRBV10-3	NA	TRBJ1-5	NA	TGTGCCATCAGACCCGAAGCTCAAAATCAGCCCCAGCATTTT	CAIRPEAQNQPQHF
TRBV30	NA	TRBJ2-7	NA	TGTGCCTGGAGGGCCGGGCCCTCCTACGAGCAGTACTTC	CAWRAGPSYEQYF
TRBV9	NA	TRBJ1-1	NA	TGTGCCAGCCGCCTGATGGTGAACACTGAAGCTTTCTTT	CASRLMVNTEAFF
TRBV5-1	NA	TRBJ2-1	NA	TGCGCCAGCAGCGTATCAGGGGCCGGGTACAATGAGCAGTTCTTC	CASSVSGAGYNEQFF
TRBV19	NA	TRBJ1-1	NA	TGTGCCAGTAGGCAGATGACTGAAGCTTTCTTT	CASRQMTEAFF
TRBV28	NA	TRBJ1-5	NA	TGTGCCTGGCAGGGGAGTAATAGCAATCAGCCCCAGCATTTT	CAWQGSNSNQPQHF
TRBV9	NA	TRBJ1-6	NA	TGTGCCAGCAGCGTAACGGGCCCATCGGATTCACCCCTCCACTTT	CASSVTGPSDSPLHF
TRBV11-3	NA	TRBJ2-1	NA	TGTGCCAGCAGCTTAGATCCAGGAGTGAGCTCCTACAATGAGCAGTTCTTC	CASSLDPGVSSYNEQFF
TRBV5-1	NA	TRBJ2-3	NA	TGCGCCAGCAGCTTGGCAGGGTTTCTACTCACAGATACGCAGTATTTT	CASSLAGFLLTDTQYF
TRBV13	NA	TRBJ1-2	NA	TGTGCCAGCAGCTTCACGGGGGGGGGCGAGTATGGCTACACCTTC	CASSFTGGGEYGYTF
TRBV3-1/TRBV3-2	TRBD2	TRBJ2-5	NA	TGTGCCAGCAGCCGCCTTCGGACTAGCGCCCAACAAGAGGCCCAGTACTTC	CASSRLRTSAQQEAQYF
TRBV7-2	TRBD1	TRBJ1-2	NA	TGTGCCAGCAGCTTAGAGGTCGGACAGGGGTCGGGTGGCTACACCTTC	CASSLEVGQGSGGYTF
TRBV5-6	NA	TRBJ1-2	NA	TGTGCCAGCAGCTTGCAAGGAGTCAACTATGGCTACACCTTC	CASSLQGVNYGYTF
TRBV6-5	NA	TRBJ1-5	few	TGTGCCAGCAGTTGGGACGGCAATCAGCCCCAGCATTTT	CASSWDGNQPQHF
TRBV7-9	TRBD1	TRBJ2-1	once	TGTGCCAGCAGCCGGGACAGGGATTACAATGAGCAGTTCTTC	CASSRDRDYNEQFF
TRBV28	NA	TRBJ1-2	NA	TGTGCCAGCAGTTCAGGGCCAGGGGGCTACACCTTC	CASSSGPGGYTF
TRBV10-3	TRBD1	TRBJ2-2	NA	TGTGCCATCCAACAGGGGGCAACGGGGGAGCTGTTTTTT	CAIQQGATGELFF
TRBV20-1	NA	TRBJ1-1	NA	TGCAGTGCTAGTACGGGGGAAGCCTGGAACACTGAAGCTTTCTTT	CSASTGEAWNTEAFF
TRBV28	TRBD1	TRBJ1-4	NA	TGTGCCAGCACCCCGGGAGGGGGCAGGAATGAAAAACTGTTTTTT	CASTPGGGRNEKLFF
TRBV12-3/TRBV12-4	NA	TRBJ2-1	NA	TGTGCCAGTACCCTGGTGGGGGATGAGCAGTTCTTC	CASTLVGDEQFF
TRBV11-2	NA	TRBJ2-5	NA	TGTGCCAGCAGCTTAGAATTCCAGGTACAAGAGACCCAGTACTTC	CASSLEFQVQETQYF
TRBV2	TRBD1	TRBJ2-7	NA	TGTGCCAGCAGTGGAACAGGGGGCTACGAGCAGTACTTC	CASSGTGGYEQYF
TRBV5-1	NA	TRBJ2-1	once	TGCGCCAGCAGCACTCTCAAATTTTGGGGTTCCTACAATGAGCAGTTCTTC	CASSTLKFWGSYNEQFF
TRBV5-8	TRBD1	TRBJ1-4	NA	TGTGCCAGCAGCCGGGGTGGGGGACAGCGGCCTGAAAAACTGTTTTTT	CASSRGGGQRPEKLFF
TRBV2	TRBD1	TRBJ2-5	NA	TGTGCCAGCAGTGGTCCCGGGACAGGGGGAGGGGGGACCCAGTACTTC	CASSGPGTGGGGTQYF
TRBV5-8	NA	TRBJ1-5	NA	TGTGCCAGCAGCCCAACAGGGCATCAGCCCCAGCATTTT	CASSPTGHQPQHF
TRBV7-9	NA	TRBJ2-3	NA	TGTGCCAGCAGCCTAAGAGGGGACCACACAGATACGCAGTATTTT	CASSLRGDHTDTQYF
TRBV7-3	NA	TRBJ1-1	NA	TGTGCCAGCAGCTTAATTCAGGGGTCGAACACTGAAGCTTTCTTT	CASSLIQGSNTEAFF
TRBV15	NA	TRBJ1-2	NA	TGTGCCACCAGCACCACCACAGGGACCGGCTACACCTTC	CATSTTTGTGYTF
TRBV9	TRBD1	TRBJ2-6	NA	TGTGCCAGCAGCCCGACAGGGCTCGCTTCGGCCAACGTCCTGACTTTC	CASSPTGLASANVLTF
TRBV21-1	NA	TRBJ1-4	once	TGTGCCAGCAGCAAAGGCCTAGGACAGGGGGATGAAAAACTGTTTTTT	CASSKGLGQGDEKLFF
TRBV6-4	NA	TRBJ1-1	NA	TGTGCCAGCAGTGAGGCTAGGGGTACTGAAGCTTTCTTT	CASSEARGTEAFF
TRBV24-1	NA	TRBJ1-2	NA	TGTGCCACCAGTGATTTAAACGGAGAAAACTATGGCTACACCTTC	CATSDLNGENYGYTF
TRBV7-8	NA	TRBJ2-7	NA	TGTGCCAGCAGCTTAGCTGCTACCTACGAGCAGTACTTC	CASSLAATYEQYF